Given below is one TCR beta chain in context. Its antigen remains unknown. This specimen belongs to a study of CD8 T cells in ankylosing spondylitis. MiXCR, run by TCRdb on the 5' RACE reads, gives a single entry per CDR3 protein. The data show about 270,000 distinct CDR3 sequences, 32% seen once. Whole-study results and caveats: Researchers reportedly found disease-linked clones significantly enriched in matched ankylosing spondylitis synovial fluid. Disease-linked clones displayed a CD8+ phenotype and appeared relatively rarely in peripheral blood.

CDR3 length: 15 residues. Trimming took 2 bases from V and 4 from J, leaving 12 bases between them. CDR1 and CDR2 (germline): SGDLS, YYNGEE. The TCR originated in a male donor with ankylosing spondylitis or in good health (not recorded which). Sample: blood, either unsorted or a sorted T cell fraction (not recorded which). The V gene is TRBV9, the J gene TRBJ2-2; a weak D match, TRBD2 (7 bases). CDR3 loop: CASSVPGGGTGELFF. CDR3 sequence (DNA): TGTGCCAGCAGCGTTCCGGGGGGCGGCACCGGGGAGCTGTTTTTT.